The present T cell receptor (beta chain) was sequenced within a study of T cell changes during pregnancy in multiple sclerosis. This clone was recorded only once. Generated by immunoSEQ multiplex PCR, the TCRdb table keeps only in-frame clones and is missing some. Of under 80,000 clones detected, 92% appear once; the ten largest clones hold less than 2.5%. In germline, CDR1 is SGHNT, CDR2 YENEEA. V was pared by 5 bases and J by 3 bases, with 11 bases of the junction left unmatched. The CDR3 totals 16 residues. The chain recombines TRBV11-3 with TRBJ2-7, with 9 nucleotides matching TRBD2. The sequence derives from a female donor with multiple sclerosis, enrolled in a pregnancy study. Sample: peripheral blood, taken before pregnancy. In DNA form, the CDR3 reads TGTGCCAGCAGCCCCAGGGTAGCGGGAGCGGTCTACGAGCAGTACTTC. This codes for CASSPRVAGAVYEQYF.